Below are 22 T cell receptor beta chains sequenced from a single sample in a study of T cells in women clearing cervical HPV infection. Libraries were prepared by immunoSEQ multiplex PCR; TCRdb keeps only in-frame clonotypes and omits some of them. The data show 25,000 to 30,000 clones, and the top ten clones hold 2.5% to 3%. Sequencing was done on a sample of blood buffy coat. All receptors derive from a woman between 18 and 75 years old with a cervical HPV16 infection that either progressed to CIN3+ or cleared (not recorded which).

To note about this clone: The CDR3 is cut off 3 residues early in the read; its end comes from the germline J gene. The chain links TRBV10-3 to TRBJ2-7; D unresolved. The V end lost 2 bases, the J end lost 6 bases, and 5 bases lay between the germline ends. The CDR3 length is 11 residues. Germline values: CDR1 ENHRY, CDR2 SYGVKD. CDR3 DNA, as far as it was read: TGTGCCATCAGTGAGCTCTCCGAG. As protein: CAISELSE. The whole CDR3 region reads CAISELSEQYF.

Remarks on this clone: The read is 3 residues too short to cover the CDR3 end, so that end is filled in from the germline J gene. The chain links TRBV29-1 to TRBJ1-1; 8 bases line up with TRBD1. Germline lookup yields CDR1 SQVTM and CDR2 ANQGSEA. The CDR3 extends over 14 amino acids. Trimming cost V 6 bases and J 5 bases; bases outside gene matches: 11. The DNA read from the CDR3 is TGCAGCGTAACTAGACAGGGGAGTCGGACTGAA. Its translation is CSVTRQGSRTE. The entire CDR3 reads CSVTRQGSRTEAFF.

As to this clone: The CDR3 is cut off 3 residues early in the read; its end comes from the germline J gene. This sequence joins TRBV19 and TRBJ1-2; no reliable D call. V lost 1 base and J 2 bases, leaving 5 bases between the germline ends. CDR1 and CDR2 (germline): LNHDA, SQIVND (reference sequence). CDR3 length: 13 amino acids. The CDR3 reads CASSIAENYGYTF. The DNA read from the CDR3 is TGTGCCAGTAGTATAGCAGAGAACTATGGC.

With regard to this clone: Read coverage stops 3 residues before the CDR3 terminus; the germline J gene supplies the remainder. This chain links TRBV7-9 with TRBJ1-1; tentative D call: TRBD1 (5 bases). Trimming cost V 10 bases and J 5 bases, with 11 bases left between them. This CDR3 region has 11 residues. Germline loops: CDR1 SEHNR, CDR2 FQNEAQ (reference sequence). CDR3 DNA (partial): TGTGCCATCGGGGGGAAGACTGAA. This encodes CAIGGKTE. The CDR3 reads in full as CAIGGKTEAFF.

The CDR3 DNA, read in part, is TGTGCCAGCTCACCAATGACTAGCAGAAACACAGATACG. Its protein product is CASSPMTSRNTDT. The complete CDR3 protein is CASSPMTSRNTDTQYF. The chain couples TRBV18 to TRBJ2-3, with 7 nucleotides matching TRBD2. The CDR3 end falls 3 residues outside the read, so it is completed with the germline J gene. V was clipped by 2 bases and J by 2 bases; unmatched bases: 7. The V gene's germline CDR1 is KGHSH and CDR2 LQKENI. This CDR3 is 16 amino acids long.

Concerning this clone: With the read ending 3 residues before the CDR3 end, the germline J gene is used to fill in that end. The chain joins TRBV18 to TRBJ1-1; D not certain. CDR3 length: 14 amino acids. CDR1 and CDR2 from the germline V gene are KGHSH and LQKENI. The ends were cut back, 0 bases at V and 1 base at J, with 6 bases in the middle. The sequenced CDR3 bases are TGTGCCAGCTCACCACCGTCCCGGAACACTGAA. This sequence encodes CASSPPSRNTE. Given in full, the CDR3 is CASSPPSRNTEAFF.

As regards this clone: The sequenced fragment ends 3 residues before the CDR3 boundary, so the rest is inferred from the germline J gene. This rearrangement joins TRBV7-9 to TRBJ1-1; maybe TRBD1 (6 bases). The CDR3 spans 12 residues. Per the germline V gene, CDR1 is SEHNR and CDR2 is FQNEAQ (reference sequence). The CDR3 here is CASSSDSYEAFF. CDR3 bases read: TGTGCCAGCAGCTCGGACAGTTACGAG. Drawing the rest from reference TRBV7-9 and TRBJ1-1, the complete variable domain is DTGVSQNPRHKITKRGQNVTFRCDPISEHNRLYWYRQTLGQGPEFLTYFQNEAQLEKSRLLSDRFSAERPKGSFSTLEIQRTEQGDSAMYLCASSSDSYEAFFGQGTRLTVV.

Concerning this clone: The CDR3 end falls 3 residues outside the read, so it is completed with the germline J gene. The V call is TRBV7-9, the J call TRBJ2-3, with 8 positions matching TRBD1. Trimming cost V 5 bases and J 4 bases; bases outside gene matches: 2. Germline V gives CDR1 SEHNR, CDR2 FQNEAQ (reference sequence). The CDR3 extends over 13 amino acids. The part of the CDR3 DNA that was read is TGTGCCAGCAGCCGGACAGGGTCAGATACG. It codes for CASSRTGSDT. The whole CDR3 sequence is CASSRTGSDTQYF.

Details on this clone: Read sequence stops 3 residues before the CDR3 end, and the germline J gene provides the missing end. This chain uses TRBV20-1 with TRBJ1-4; TRBD1 aligns across 8 bases. J gave up 7 bases and V 2 bases, and 6 bases lay outside the gene matches. The CDR3 totals 14 residues. Germline-derived CDR1 and CDR2 are DFQATT and SNEGSKA (reference sequence). The sequenced CDR3 bases are TGCAGTGCTAGAAGGGACAGGCATTCTGAAAAA. This gives the protein CSARRDRHSEK. From start to end, the CDR3 is CSARRDRHSEKLFF.

To note about this clone: From the germline J gene comes the end of the CDR3, since the read stops 3 residues before it. The rearrangement uses TRBV29-1 and TRBJ2-5, with D possibly TRBD1 on 6 matching bases. Trimming shortened V by 7 bases and J by 5 bases, and 14 bases separated the two germline ends. CDR3 size: 12 residues. Germline CDR1 reads SQVTM; CDR2 reads ANQGSEA. CDR3: CSARQAGETQYF. The DNA read from the CDR3 is TGCAGCGCCCGACAGGCCGGTGAGACC.

Concerning this clone: The CDR3 end is not reached by the read, which stops 3 residues before it; the germline J gene fills it in. The rearrangement links TRBV19 to TRBJ2-2, with a weak D call TRBD1 (5 bases). CDR1 is LNHDA, CDR2 SQIVND, per germline (reference sequence). The CDR3 totals 14 residues. Trimming removed 6 bases at V and 3 bases at J, with 11 bases between. CDR3: CASRTSQDTGELFF. The part of the CDR3 DNA that was read is TGTGCCAGTAGAACTTCACAGGACACCGGGGAG.

Of note for this clone: The read halts 3 residues ahead of the CDR3 end, with the missing end drawn from the germline J gene. This sequence joins TRBV5-1 and TRBJ1-2; D might be TRBD1 (6 bases). CDR1 SGHRS and CDR2 YFSETQ come from the germline V gene. The CDR3 sequence is 14 residues long. The CDR3 sequence: CASSETGRDKGYTF. The covered CDR3 bases are TGCGCCAGCAGCGAAACAGGGAGGGATAAGGGC.

On this clone itself: Read data end 3 residues before the CDR3 end; the end is taken from the germline J gene. The chain joins TRBV2 to TRBJ1-1, with D hard to call. The CDR3 has 13 residues. Germline V gives CDR1 SNHLY, CDR2 FYNNEI. Trimming pared 5 bases from V and 1 base from J, leaving 8 bases between. The CDR3 loop is CASSIRKNTEAFF. The sequenced part of the CDR3 DNA is TGTGCCAGCAGTATCAGGAAGAACACTGAA.

The CDR3: CASSQEGSTNEKLFF. Partial CDR3 DNA: TGTGCCAGCAGCCAAGAGGGTTCAACTAATGAAAAA. The chain links TRBV7-6 to TRBJ1-4; D gene uncertain. Read coverage stops 3 residues before the CDR3 terminus; the germline J gene supplies the remainder. Per the germline V gene, CDR1 is SGHVS and CDR2 is FNYEAQ. Trimming stripped 5 bases from V and 0 bases from J, with 10 bases between. This CDR3 region has 15 residues.

For this clone: With the read ending 3 residues before the CDR3 end, the germline J gene is used to fill in that end. V usage is TRBV11-2 and J usage is TRBJ2-7, with 10 positions matching TRBD2. The J segment lost 3 bases and the V segment lost 2 bases, leaving 4 bases of the junction unmatched. This CDR3 is 15 amino acids long. The germline CDR1 and CDR2 sequences are SGHAT and FQNNGV. Here the CDR3 reads CASSLIAGGIYEQYF. CDR3 bases read: TGTGCCAGCAGCTTAATAGCGGGGGGCATCTACGAG.

As for this clone: The read halts 3 residues ahead of the CDR3 end, with the missing end drawn from the germline J gene. The V gene is TRBV7-8, the J gene TRBJ2-1; D unresolved. Germline CDR1 reads SGHVS; CDR2 reads FQNEAQ. The CDR3 runs to 13 residues. Trimming removed 1 base at V and 6 bases at J, with 7 bases between. The chain's CDR3 is CASSLVTRNEQFF. Partial CDR3 DNA: TGTGCCAGCAGCTTAGTAACACGCAATGAG.

On this clone itself: The read falls 3 residues short of the CDR3 end, and the missing part is taken from the germline J gene. V and J are TRBV6-2 or TRBV6-3 and TRBJ1-1; D gene ambiguous. Germline V gene sequence: CDR1 MNHEY, CDR2 SVGEGT. The ends were cut back, 5 bases at V and 3 bases at J, with 16 bases in the middle. This CDR3 has 15 amino acids. The CDR3 bases that were read are TGTGCCAGCAGTGCAAGTACGGTTAGGGACACTGAA. This sequence encodes CASSASTVRDTE. The complete CDR3 protein is CASSASTVRDTEAFF.

As regards this clone: The read ends 3 residues shy of where the CDR3 ends; the end is completed using the germline J gene. The chain carries TRBV12-3 or TRBV12-4 and TRBJ1-2, with 7 bases identical to TRBD1. Germline trimming cut 5 bases from V and 4 bases from J; bases unmatched to any gene: 7. CDR3 length: 14 residues. CDR3 sequence: CASSLAGQIYGYTF. The CDR3 DNA, read in part, is TGTGCCAGCAGTCTGGCGGGACAGATCTATGGC.

As regards this clone: Read sequence stops 3 residues before the CDR3 end, and the germline J gene provides the missing end. The chain is built from TRBV18 and TRBJ1-2; a weak D match, TRBD1 (6 bases). Looked up from germline, CDR1 is KGHSH and CDR2 is LQKENI. There are 15 residues in the CDR3. The V end lost 6 bases, the J end lost 2 bases, and 16 bases lay between the germline ends. The CDR3 loop reads CASSPQGGPNYGYTF. CDR3 DNA, as far as it was read: TGTGCCAGCTCCCCCCAAGGGGGTCCCAACTATGGC.

A remark on this clone: The sequence runs out 3 residues before the end of the CDR3; the remainder is reconstructed from the germline J gene. The chain joins TRBV18 to TRBJ2-7, with a weak D call TRBD2 (6 bases). The CDR3 length is 16 residues. Trimming stripped 2 bases from V and 2 bases from J, with 16 bases between. Germline V gene data show CDR1 as KGHSH and CDR2 as LQKENI. CDR3 DNA, as far as it was read: TGTGCCAGCTCACCAAACGGAGGCGGGAATACCTACGAG. This gives the protein CASSPNGGGNTYE. The complete CDR3 reads CASSPNGGGNTYEQYF.

For this clone: Read data end 3 residues before the CDR3 end; the end is taken from the germline J gene. This sequence joins TRBV7-8 and TRBJ1-1, with D possibly matching TRBD1 (6 bases). The CDR3 contains 13 residues. Germline V gene data show CDR1 as SGHVS and CDR2 as FQNEAQ. Trimming took 5 bases from V and 4 from J, leaving 11 bases between them. CDR3 DNA (partial): TGTGCCAGCAGCCCGGACAGAACCACTGAA. Amino acids: CASSPDRTTE. The full CDR3 protein is CASSPDRTTEAFF.

Concerning this clone itself: The read stops 3 residues short of the end of the CDR3; the missing end is completed from the germline J gene. The chain is built from TRBV18 and TRBJ1-2; D uncertain. V lost 0 bases to trimming and J lost 2 bases, with 7 bases between them. The CDR3 spans 14 residues. Germline V lookup: CDR1 KGHSH, CDR2 LQKENI. This CDR3 is CASSPPALNYGYTF. The CDR3 bases that were read are TGTGCCAGCTCACCACCGGCATTAAACTATGGC.